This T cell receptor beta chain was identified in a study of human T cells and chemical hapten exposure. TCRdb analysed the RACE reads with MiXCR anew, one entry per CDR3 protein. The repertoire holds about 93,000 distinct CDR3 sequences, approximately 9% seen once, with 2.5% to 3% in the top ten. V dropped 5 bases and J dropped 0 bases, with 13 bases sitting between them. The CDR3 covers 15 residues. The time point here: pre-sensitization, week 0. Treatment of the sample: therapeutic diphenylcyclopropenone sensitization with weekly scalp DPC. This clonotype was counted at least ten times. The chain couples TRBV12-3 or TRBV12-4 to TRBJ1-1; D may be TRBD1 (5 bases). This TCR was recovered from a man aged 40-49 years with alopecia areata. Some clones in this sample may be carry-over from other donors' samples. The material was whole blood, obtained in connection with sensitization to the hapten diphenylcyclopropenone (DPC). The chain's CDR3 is CASSNRQRVNTEAFF. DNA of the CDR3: TGTGCCAGCAGTAACCGACAGAGAGTGAACACTGAAGCTTTCTTT.